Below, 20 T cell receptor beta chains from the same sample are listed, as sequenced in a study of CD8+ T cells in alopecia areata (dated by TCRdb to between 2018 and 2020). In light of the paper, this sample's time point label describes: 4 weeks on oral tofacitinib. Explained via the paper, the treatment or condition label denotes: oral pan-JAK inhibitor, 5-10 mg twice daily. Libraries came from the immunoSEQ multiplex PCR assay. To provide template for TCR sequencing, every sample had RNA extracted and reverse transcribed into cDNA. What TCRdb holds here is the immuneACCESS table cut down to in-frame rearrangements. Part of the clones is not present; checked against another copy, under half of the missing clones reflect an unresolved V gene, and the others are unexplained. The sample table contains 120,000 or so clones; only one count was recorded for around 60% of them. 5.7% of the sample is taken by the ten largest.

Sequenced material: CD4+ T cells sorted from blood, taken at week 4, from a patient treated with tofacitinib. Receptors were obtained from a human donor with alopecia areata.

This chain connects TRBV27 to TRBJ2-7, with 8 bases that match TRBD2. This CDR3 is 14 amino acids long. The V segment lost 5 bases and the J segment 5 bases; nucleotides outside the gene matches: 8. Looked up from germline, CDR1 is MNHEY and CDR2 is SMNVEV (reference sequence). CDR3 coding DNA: TGTGCCAGCAGTGCCTATAGCGGGATAAACGAGCAGTACTTC. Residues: CASSAYSGINEQYF.

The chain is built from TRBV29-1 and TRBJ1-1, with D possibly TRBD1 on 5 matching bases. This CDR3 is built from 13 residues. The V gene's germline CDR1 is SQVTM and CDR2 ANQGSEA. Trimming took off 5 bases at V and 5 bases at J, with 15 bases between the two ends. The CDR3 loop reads CSVRRGQGTEAFF. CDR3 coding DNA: TGCAGCGTTAGACGGGGCCAGGGAACTGAAGCTTTCTTT.

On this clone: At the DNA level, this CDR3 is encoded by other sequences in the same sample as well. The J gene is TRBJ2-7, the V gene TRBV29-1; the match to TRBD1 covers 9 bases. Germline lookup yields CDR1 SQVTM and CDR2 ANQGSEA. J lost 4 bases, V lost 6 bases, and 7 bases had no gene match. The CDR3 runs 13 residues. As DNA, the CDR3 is TGCAGCGTGGTGGGACAGGGATCATACGAGCAGTACTTC. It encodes CSVVGQGSYEQYF.

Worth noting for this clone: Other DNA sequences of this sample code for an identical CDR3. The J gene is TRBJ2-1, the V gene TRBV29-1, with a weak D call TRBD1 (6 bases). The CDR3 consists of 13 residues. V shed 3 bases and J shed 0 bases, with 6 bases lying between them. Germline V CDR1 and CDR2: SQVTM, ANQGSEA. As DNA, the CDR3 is TGCAGCGTTGACAGGGGCTCCTACAATGAGCAGTTCTTC. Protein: CSVDRGSYNEQFF.

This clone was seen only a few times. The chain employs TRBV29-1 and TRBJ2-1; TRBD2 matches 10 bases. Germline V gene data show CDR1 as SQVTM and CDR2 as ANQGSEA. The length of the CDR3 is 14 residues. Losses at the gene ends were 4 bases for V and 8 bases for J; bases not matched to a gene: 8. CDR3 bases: TGCAGCGTTGTTGTAGCGGGGGGCTGGGATGAGCAGTTCTTC. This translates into CSVVVAGGWDEQFF.

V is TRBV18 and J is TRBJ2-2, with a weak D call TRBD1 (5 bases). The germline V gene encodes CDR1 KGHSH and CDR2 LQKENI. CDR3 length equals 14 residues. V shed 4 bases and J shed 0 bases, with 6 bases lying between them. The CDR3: CASSLDTNTGELFF. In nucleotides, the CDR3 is TGTGCCAGCTCACTGGACACGAACACCGGGGAGCTGTTTTTT. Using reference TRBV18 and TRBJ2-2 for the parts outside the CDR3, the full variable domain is NAGVMQNPRHLVRRRGQEARLRCSPMKGHSHVYWYRQLPEEGLKFMVYLQKENIIDESGMPKERFSAEFPKEGPSILRIQQVVRGDSAAYFCASSLDTNTGELFFGEGSRLTVL.

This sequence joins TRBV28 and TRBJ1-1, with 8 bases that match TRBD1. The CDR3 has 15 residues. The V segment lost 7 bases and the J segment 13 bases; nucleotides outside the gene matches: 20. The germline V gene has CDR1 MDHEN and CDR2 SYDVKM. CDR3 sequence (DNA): TGTGCCAGCACCTCCTCCGGGACAGGTAACCAGCGCGGTTTCTTT. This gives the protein CASTSSGTGNQRGFF.

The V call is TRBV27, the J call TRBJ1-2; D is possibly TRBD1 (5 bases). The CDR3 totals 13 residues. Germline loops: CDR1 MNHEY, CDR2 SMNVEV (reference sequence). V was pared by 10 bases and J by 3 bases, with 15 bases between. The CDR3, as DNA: TGTGCCATCCGCAGGGCAACCGACTATGGCTACACCTTC. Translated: CAIRRATDYGYTF.

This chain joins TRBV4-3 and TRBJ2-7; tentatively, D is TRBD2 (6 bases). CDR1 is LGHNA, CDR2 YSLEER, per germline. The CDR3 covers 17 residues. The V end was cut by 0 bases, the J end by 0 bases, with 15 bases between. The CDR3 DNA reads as TGCGCCAGCAGCCAAGATCGCGCGGGGAGATCCTCCTACGAGCAGTACTTC. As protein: CASSQDRAGRSSYEQYF.

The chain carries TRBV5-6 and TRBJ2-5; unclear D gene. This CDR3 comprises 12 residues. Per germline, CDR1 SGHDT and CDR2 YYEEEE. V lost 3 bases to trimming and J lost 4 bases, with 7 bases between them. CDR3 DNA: TGTGCCAGCAGCTGGGCAGGAGAGACCCAGTACTTC. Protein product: CASSWAGETQYF.

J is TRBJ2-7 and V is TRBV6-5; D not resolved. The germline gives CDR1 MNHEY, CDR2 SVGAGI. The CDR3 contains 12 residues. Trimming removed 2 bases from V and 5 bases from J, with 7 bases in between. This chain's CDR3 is CASSYRGDEQYF. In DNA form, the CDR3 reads TGTGCCAGCAGTTACCGAGGCGACGAGCAGTACTTC.

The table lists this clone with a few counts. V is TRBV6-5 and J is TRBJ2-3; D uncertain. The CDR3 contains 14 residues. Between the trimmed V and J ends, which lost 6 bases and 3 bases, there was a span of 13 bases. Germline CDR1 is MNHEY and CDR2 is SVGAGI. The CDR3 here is CASRLGARTDTQYF. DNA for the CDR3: TGTGCCAGCAGGCTAGGAGCAAGGACAGATACGCAGTATTTT.

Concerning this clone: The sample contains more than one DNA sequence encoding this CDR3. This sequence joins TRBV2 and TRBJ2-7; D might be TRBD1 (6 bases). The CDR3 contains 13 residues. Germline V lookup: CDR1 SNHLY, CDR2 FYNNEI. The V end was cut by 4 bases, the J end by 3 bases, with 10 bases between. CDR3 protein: CASSGPRGYEQYF. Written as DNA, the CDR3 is TGTGCCAGCAGTGGACCCAGGGGCTACGAGCAGTACTTC.

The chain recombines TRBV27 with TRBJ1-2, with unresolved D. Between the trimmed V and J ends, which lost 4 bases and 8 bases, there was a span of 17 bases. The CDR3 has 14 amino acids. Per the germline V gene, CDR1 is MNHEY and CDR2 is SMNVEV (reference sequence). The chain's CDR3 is CASSSRVPGSGYTF. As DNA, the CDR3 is TGTGCCAGCAGTTCGCGGGTCCCCGGATCCGGCTACACCTTC.

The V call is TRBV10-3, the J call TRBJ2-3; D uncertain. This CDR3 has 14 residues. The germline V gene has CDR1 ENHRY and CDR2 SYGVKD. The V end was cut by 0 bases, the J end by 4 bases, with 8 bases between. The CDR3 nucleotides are TGTGCCATCAGTGAGTCGAATCGAGCAGATACGCAGTATTTT. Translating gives CAISESNRADTQYF.

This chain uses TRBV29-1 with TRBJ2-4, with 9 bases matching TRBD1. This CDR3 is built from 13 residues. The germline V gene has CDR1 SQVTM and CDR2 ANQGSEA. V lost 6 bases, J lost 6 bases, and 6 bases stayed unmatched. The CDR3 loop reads CSVEPGQGNIQYF. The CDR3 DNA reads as TGCAGCGTCGAACCGGGACAGGGAAACATTCAGTACTTC.

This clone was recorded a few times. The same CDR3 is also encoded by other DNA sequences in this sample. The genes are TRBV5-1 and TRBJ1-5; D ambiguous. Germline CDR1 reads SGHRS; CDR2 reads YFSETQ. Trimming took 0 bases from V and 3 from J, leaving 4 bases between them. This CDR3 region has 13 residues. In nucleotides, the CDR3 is TGCGCCAGCAGCTTGGGGGCCAATCAGCCCCAGCATTTT. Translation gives CASSLGANQPQHF.

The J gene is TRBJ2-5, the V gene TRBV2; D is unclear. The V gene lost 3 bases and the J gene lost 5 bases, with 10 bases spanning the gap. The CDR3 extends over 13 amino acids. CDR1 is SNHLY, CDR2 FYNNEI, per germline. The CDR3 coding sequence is TGTGCCAGCAGTGATAGTGGTGCCGAGACCCAGTACTTC. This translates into CASSDSGAETQYF.

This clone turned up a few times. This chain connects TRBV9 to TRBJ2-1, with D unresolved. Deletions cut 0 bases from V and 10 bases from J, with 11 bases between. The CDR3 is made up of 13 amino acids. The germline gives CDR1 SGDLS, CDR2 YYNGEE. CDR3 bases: TGTGCCAGCAGCGTAGGAGGCTACACAGAGCAGTTCTTC. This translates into CASSVGGYTEQFF.

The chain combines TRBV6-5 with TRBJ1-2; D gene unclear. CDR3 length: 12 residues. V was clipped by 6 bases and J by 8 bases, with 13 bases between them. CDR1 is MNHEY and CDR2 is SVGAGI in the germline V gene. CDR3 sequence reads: CASRFPTGGYTF. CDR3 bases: TGTGCCAGCAGATTTCCGACGGGAGGCTACACCTTC.